The rows below give T cell receptor beta chains drawn from one sample of a study of cytomegalovirus exposure and HLA in healthy donors. Method: immunoSEQ multiplex PCR; TCRdb's copy keeps in-frame clones and lacks some. The sample lists over 150,000 clones, approximately 80% seen once, with under 15% in the top ten. Specimen: PBMCs. The origin of the receptors is a woman between 50 and 59 years old in good health and CMV-seronegative. Both conserved end residues are part of each CDR3. The order of the fields is CDR3 DNA, CDR3 protein, V gene, J gene, D gene, clone size. D genes are given only for firm matches. Size is omitted from some rows. Given values are once, few, many or a class for expanded clones.

DNA: TGTGCCAGCAGGGGGGACAATTACAATGAGCAGTTCTTC
CDR3: CASRGDNYNEQFF
V: TRBV2
J: TRBJ2-1
D: NA
size: NA

DNA: TGTGCCAGCAGTCCTCGAGAAGGAGGCAACGAGCAGTACTTC
CDR3: CASSPREGGNEQYF
V: TRBV6-6
J: TRBJ2-7
D: NA
size: NA

DNA: TGTGCCAGCAGCGTATCAGGACTAGCGAGTACCAAAAACATTCAGTACTTC
CDR3: CASSVSGLASTKNIQYF
V: TRBV9
J: TRBJ2-4
D: TRBD2
size: once

DNA: TGTGCCAGTAGTCCTTCAGGGGGCCACTTATATGGCTACACCTTC
CDR3: CASSPSGGHLYGYTF
V: TRBV19
J: TRBJ1-2
D: TRBD1
size: once

DNA: TGTGCCAGCAGTGACCCCCGGGTAGCGGGGTTGAATGAGCAGTACTTC
CDR3: CASSDPRVAGLNEQYF
V: TRBV6-1
J: TRBJ2-7
D: TRBD2
size: NA

DNA: TGTGCCAGCAGCTTACCTGGCCTCTACGAGCAGTACTTC
CDR3: CASSLPGLYEQYF
V: TRBV7-2
J: TRBJ2-7
D: NA
size: NA

DNA: TGCGCCAGCAGCTTGACGGGACAGGCTCGCACTGAAGCTTTCTTT
CDR3: CASSLTGQARTEAFF
V: TRBV5-1
J: TRBJ1-1
D: TRBD1
size: NA

DNA: TGTGCCAGCAGTGAGTACAGGGGTGGCGGGGAGCTGTTTTTT
CDR3: CASSEYRGGGELFF
V: TRBV27
J: TRBJ2-2
D: TRBD1
size: NA

DNA: TGTGCCAGCAGCCGCCGGGGGAGTGCTGAGCAGTTCTTC
CDR3: CASSRRGSAEQFF
V: TRBV7-9
J: TRBJ2-1
D: NA
size: NA

DNA: TGTGCCAGCAGCGCCAACCGAGGGACAGGGAAGAACTATGGCTACACCTTC
CDR3: CASSANRGTGKNYGYTF
V: TRBV9
J: TRBJ1-2
D: TRBD1
size: NA

DNA: TGCGCCAGCAGCCAAGGGGTCCCGGGACAGGTGTACTACAATGAGCAGTTCTTC
CDR3: CASSQGVPGQVYYNEQFF
V: TRBV4-3
J: TRBJ2-1
D: TRBD1
size: NA

DNA: TGTGCCGCGTCCGGTAGCGGGATTTACAATGAGCAGTTCTTC
CDR3: CAASGSGIYNEQFF
V: TRBV6-5
J: TRBJ2-1
D: TRBD2
size: NA

DNA: TGTGCCAGTAGCACCCACAGGGTAGGGCAGCCCCAGCATTTT
CDR3: CASSTHRVGQPQHF
V: TRBV19
J: TRBJ1-5
D: NA
size: NA

DNA: TGTGCCAGCAGCGCGGACAGGGGGAGGCAGCCCCAGCATTTT
CDR3: CASSADRGRQPQHF
V: TRBV13
J: TRBJ1-5
D: TRBD1
size: few

DNA: TGTGCCAGCAGCTTTCCGGCGGGAGAGCAGTACTTC
CDR3: CASSFPAGEQYF
V: TRBV7-9
J: TRBJ2-5
D: TRBD2
size: NA

DNA: TGCGCCAGCAGCACCGGGACAGGGGGCTTTCAAGAGACCCAGTACTTC
CDR3: CASSTGTGGFQETQYF
V: TRBV5-1
J: TRBJ2-5
D: TRBD1
size: NA

DNA: TGTTCCAGCAGCTTATTGGCGGGCGGGGAGACCCAGTACTTC
CDR3: CSSSLLAGGETQYF
V: TRBV7-9
J: TRBJ2-5
D: NA
size: NA

DNA: TGTGCCAGCAGCTTAAACGGCGGGGGGGCCGGGAATGAGCAGTTCTTC
CDR3: CASSLNGGGAGNEQFF
V: TRBV11-2
J: TRBJ2-1
D: TRBD2
size: NA

DNA: TGTGCCAGCAGGACCGGACAGGGACTGTTCTTC
CDR3: CASRTGQGLFF
V: TRBV2
J: TRBJ2-1
D: TRBD1
size: once

DNA: TGTGCCAGCACCCCCAGGGAGGGCGATTGCTATGGCTACACCTTC
CDR3: CASTPREGDCYGYTF
V: TRBV21-1
J: TRBJ1-2
D: NA
size: NA

DNA: TGTGCCAGCGGAACACTAGCGGGAGGGGATACGCAGTATTTT
CDR3: CASGTLAGGDTQYF
V: TRBV4-2
J: TRBJ2-3
D: TRBD2
size: few

DNA: TGTGCCAGCAGCCAGACTAGCGGGATTTACGAGCAGTACTTC
CDR3: CASSQTSGIYEQYF
V: TRBV7-2
J: TRBJ2-7
D: TRBD2
size: NA

DNA: TGCAGCCCCCTGGGGGCTAACAATGAGCAGTTCTTC
CDR3: CSPLGANNEQFF
V: TRBV29-1
J: TRBJ2-1
D: NA
size: NA

DNA: TGTGCCAGTAGTATGCCCGGGACTACACTAGTGGGCTACACCTTC
CDR3: CASSMPGTTLVGYTF
V: TRBV19
J: TRBJ1-2
D: NA
size: NA

DNA: TGTGCCAGCAGTGCCCCCAGTCCCAATCAGCCCCAGCATTTT
CDR3: CASSAPSPNQPQHF
V: TRBV6-1
J: TRBJ1-5
D: NA
size: NA